The 30 T cell receptor beta chains reported below all come from one sample, sequenced in a study of control samples from healthy donors and cancer patients. Generated by immunoSEQ multiplex PCR, the TCRdb table keeps only in-frame clones and is missing some. The sample records 90,000 to 130,000 clones, roughly 88% being singletons. Sequenced sample: PBMCs. The source is a woman between 55 and 75 years old with lung cancer.

J is TRBJ2-7 and V is TRBV24-1; 7 positions agree with TRBD2. Germline loops: CDR1 KGHDR, CDR2 SFDVKD. V was pared by 4 bases and J by 3 bases, with 5 bases of the junction left unmatched. The CDR3 loop spans 14 amino acids. As DNA, the CDR3 is TGTGCCACCAGTGAGGGGGGGGTCGGCTACGAGCAGTACTTC. Protein sequence: CATSEGGVGYEQYF.

The chain recombines TRBV5-6 with TRBJ2-1; tentative D call: TRBD2 (6 bases). V was cut by 4 bases and J by 6 bases, with 11 bases left in between. Germline V gives CDR1 SGHDT, CDR2 YYEEEE. The CDR3 spans 13 residues. CDR3 nucleotides: TGTGCCAGCAGCCAAATTAGCGGCAATGAGCAGTTCTTC. This translates into CASSQISGNEQFF. Drawing the rest from reference TRBV5-6 and TRBJ2-1, the complete variable domain is DAGVTQSPTHLIKTRGQQVTLRCSPKSGHDTVSWYQQALGQGPQFIFQYYEEEERQRGNFPDRFSGHQFPNYSSELNVNALLLGDSALYLCASSQISGNEQFFGPGTRLTVL.

The chain has TRBV11-3 and TRBJ2-3; D could derive from TRBD1 or TRBD2 (5 bases each). Germline V gene data show CDR1 as SGHNT and CDR2 as YENEEA. Trimming removed 5 bases from V and 4 bases from J, with 13 bases in between. CDR3 length equals 14 residues. As DNA, the CDR3 is TGTGCCAGCAGCCCAGGGACGTTTCCAGATACGCAGTATTTT. Translated: CASSPGTFPDTQYF.

This chain links TRBV5-8 with TRBJ2-3; the D call may be TRBD1 or TRBD2 (5 bases each). Germline V CDR1 and CDR2: SGHTS, YDEGEE. V was clipped by 4 bases and J by 3 bases, with 18 bases between them. CDR3 length equals 16 residues. CDR3 in DNA: TGTGCCAGCAGCGGGCCGAGGGCAGGGTGGACAGATACGCAGTATTTT. It yields the protein CASSGPRAGWTDTQYF.

The V gene is TRBV6-5, the J gene TRBJ1-5; D gene unclear. The CDR3 is 14 residues long. V was cut by 10 bases and J by 1 base, with 14 bases left in between. Germline CDR1 MNHEY, CDR2 SVGAGI. CDR3 amino acids: CATQSDGSNQPQHF. As DNA, the CDR3 is TGTGCCACTCAGTCTGACGGGAGCAATCAGCCCCAGCATTTT.

This chain joins TRBV6-5 and TRBJ2-1, with D possibly being TRBD2 (5 bases). Trimming took 6 bases from V and 10 from J, leaving 13 bases between them. The CDR3 loop spans 12 amino acids. Germline V gene sequence: CDR1 MNHEY, CDR2 SVGAGI. CDR3: CASRQFLAEQFF. In DNA, the CDR3 is TGTGCCAGCAGGCAATTCCTAGCAGAGCAGTTCTTC.

V is TRBV4-1 and J is TRBJ2-4, with TRBD1 identical over 7 bases. The V gene's germline CDR1 is MGHRA and CDR2 YSYEKL. This CDR3 is built from 15 residues. The V and J ends lost 3 bases and 7 bases, in that order; junction bases with no gene match: 9. CDR3 amino acids: CASSQIIDRDNIQYF. In DNA, the CDR3 is TGCGCCAGCAGCCAGATTATTGACAGGGATAACATTCAGTACTTC.

The chain joins TRBV4-3 to TRBJ1-2; weak D call: TRBD1 (6 bases). V dropped 2 bases and J dropped 8 bases, with 15 bases sitting between them. The CDR3 extends over 14 amino acids. The germline V gene has CDR1 LGHNA and CDR2 YSLEER. This chain's CDR3 is CASSQTTGARGYTF. CDR3 bases: TGCGCCAGCAGCCAAACAACGGGGGCTAGGGGCTACACCTTC.

This chain links TRBV5-5 with TRBJ1-1; D is unclear. There are 15 residues in the CDR3. The V gene's germline CDR1 is SGHKS and CDR2 YYEKEE (reference sequence). Trimming shortened V by 0 bases and J by 0 bases, and 9 bases separated the two germline ends. The CDR3: CASSLAIMLNTEAFF. The CDR3 region has the DNA TGTGCCAGCAGCTTGGCAATTATGCTGAACACTGAAGCTTTCTTT.

The chain carries TRBV7-2 and TRBJ2-7, with a possible D match to TRBD2 (6 bases). V dropped 1 base and J dropped 0 bases, with 10 bases sitting between them. CDR3 length: 15 amino acids. The germline V gene has CDR1 SGHTA and CDR2 FQGNSA. CDR3 nucleotide sequence: TGTGCCAGCAGCTTAGAGGAGGGGACCTCCTACGAGCAGTACTTC. The encoded protein is CASSLEEGTSYEQYF.

This clone has only one observation. V usage is TRBV4-1 and J usage is TRBJ1-6; 8 bases map to TRBD1. Germline-derived CDR1 and CDR2 are MGHRA and YSYEKL. V dropped 0 bases and J dropped 2; count of bases not matched to a gene: 12. This CDR3 is 20 amino acids long. CDR3 region: CASSQDRAGAGGTYNSPLHF. The CDR3, as DNA: TGCGCCAGCAGCCAAGATCGGGCCGGGGCAGGGGGCACCTATAATTCACCCCTCCACTTT.

The V gene is TRBV27, the J gene TRBJ2-3; D gene uncertain. Germline V gene data show CDR1 as MNHEY and CDR2 as SMNVEV (reference sequence). The V end lost 8 bases, the J end lost 2 bases, and 11 bases lay between the germline ends. The CDR3 sequence is 13 residues long. The CDR3 reads CASCPVLTDTQYF. DNA for the CDR3: TGTGCCAGCTGCCCCGTTCTCACAGATACGCAGTATTTT.

As DNA, the CDR3 is TGTGCCAGCTCACCAAGTACAACAGGGGACACTGAAGCTTTCTTT. Protein: CASSPSTTGDTEAFF. The gene calls are TRBV18 and TRBJ1-1, with TRBD1 identical over 7 bases. CDR3 length: 15 residues. J gave up 3 bases and V 2 bases, and 6 bases lay outside the gene matches. Looked up from germline, CDR1 is KGHSH and CDR2 is LQKENI. Full variable domain (missing parts from reference TRBV18 and TRBJ1-1): NAGVMQNPRHLVRRRGQEARLRCSPMKGHSHVYWYRQLPEEGLKFMVYLQKENIIDESGMPKERFSAEFPKEGPSILRIQQVVRGDSAAYFCASSPSTTGDTEAFFGQGTRLTVV.

The J gene is TRBJ2-7, the V gene TRBV19; 8 bases fit TRBD1. The germline V gene encodes CDR1 LNHDA and CDR2 SQIVND (reference sequence). The V segment lost 1 base and the J segment 2 bases; nucleotides outside the gene matches: 4. The CDR3 is 15 residues long. DNA of the CDR3: TGTGCCAGTAGTATAGTCCCGGGACAGGCCTACGAGCAGTACTTC. Translating gives CASSIVPGQAYEQYF.

This clone was detected once. The J gene is TRBJ1-2, the V gene TRBV6-1; D remains unclear. The CDR3 runs 12 residues. Trimming cost V 0 bases and J 7 bases, with 6 bases left between them. Per germline, CDR1 MNHNS and CDR2 SASEGT. CDR3 in DNA: TGTGCCAGCAGTGAAGCGAGGTCTGGCTACACCTTC. It codes for CASSEARSGYTF.

The chain couples TRBV14 to TRBJ2-1; D not certain. CDR3 length: 14 amino acids. Trimming left V 4 bases short and J 8 bases short, with 15 bases between. The germline V gene has CDR1 SGHDN and CDR2 FVKESK. The CDR3 region is CASSRLVTLDEQFF. The CDR3 DNA reads as TGTGCCAGCAGCCGTTTAGTTACCTTGGATGAGCAGTTCTTC.

The chain uses TRBV29-1 and TRBJ2-3, with 12 bases that match TRBD1. The CDR3 has 15 residues. Germline CDR1 and CDR2: SQVTM and ANQGSEA. Trimming removed 7 bases from V and 2 bases from J; junction bases left unmatched: 7. CDR3 region: CSGDGTGGLTDTQYF. The CDR3 DNA sequence: TGCAGCGGCGACGGGACAGGGGGCCTCACAGATACGCAGTATTTT.

The V and J genes are TRBV9 and TRBJ1-4, with D hard to call. Looked up from germline, CDR1 is SGDLS and CDR2 is YYNGEE. The CDR3 covers 15 residues. The V end was cut by 0 bases, the J end by 0 bases, with 6 bases between. The CDR3 here is CASSVGHTTNEKLFF. Written as DNA, the CDR3 is TGTGCCAGCAGCGTAGGTCACACAACTAATGAAAAACTGTTTTTT.

The V and J genes are TRBV27 and TRBJ1-2; D might be TRBD1 (5 bases). Germline V gives CDR1 MNHEY, CDR2 SMNVEV (reference sequence). V lost 3 bases and J 3 bases, leaving 14 bases between the germline ends. The CDR3 has 15 amino acids. In DNA, the CDR3 is TGTGCCAGCAGTTTGGAGGGCAGGGCCCACTATGGCTACACCTTC. Its protein is CASSLEGRAHYGYTF.

A few counts support this clone. V and J are TRBV5-1 and TRBJ2-2; possibly TRBD2 for D (6 bases). Germline V gene data show CDR1 as SGHRS and CDR2 as YFSETQ. V lost 2 bases and J lost 6, with 14 bases in between. CDR3 length: 15 residues. CDR3 DNA sequence: TGCGCCAGCAGCTTTCTCGGGGAGGTTTCCGGGGAGCTGTTTTTT. This translates into CASSFLGEVSGELFF.

Of note for this clone: Other DNA variants within this sample encode the same CDR3. The CDR3 DNA reads TGTGCCAGCAGTGGGACAGGGAACTATGGCTACACCTTC. This sequence encodes CASSGTGNYGYTF. The gene calls are TRBV2 and TRBJ1-2; 8 bases agree with TRBD1. CDR1 is SNHLY and CDR2 is FYNNEI in the germline V gene. Losses at the gene ends were 4 bases for V and 2 bases for J; bases not matched to a gene: 0. The CDR3 consists of 13 residues.

The chain links TRBV7-2 to TRBJ2-2; D possibly corresponds to TRBD2 (6 bases). The CDR3 is 12 amino acids. The germline V gene has CDR1 SGHTA and CDR2 FQGNSA. Trimming shortened V by 2 bases and J by 11 bases, and 9 bases separated the two germline ends. CDR3 loop: CASSLLGGELFF. The CDR3 DNA reads TGTGCCAGCAGCTTACTGGGGGGAGAGCTGTTTTTT.

The genes are TRBV19 and TRBJ1-1, with 8 bases matching TRBD1. Germline CDR1 LNHDA, CDR2 SQIVND (reference sequence). The CDR3 runs 13 residues. Trimming at V came to 5 bases and at J to 9 bases, leaving 8 bases not matched to a gene. The chain's CDR3 is CASSLGTGTQAFF. CDR3 DNA: TGTGCCAGTAGTCTCGGGACAGGTACCCAAGCTTTCTTT.

The CDR3 loop reads CASSLLGGSSNEQFF. CDR3 DNA sequence: TGTGCCAGCAGCTTACTGGGGGGAAGTAGCAATGAGCAGTTCTTC. J is TRBJ2-1 and V is TRBV7-3; D perhaps matches TRBD2 (6 bases). The germline gives CDR1 SGHTA, CDR2 FQGTGA. This CDR3 comprises 15 residues. The V gene lost 2 bases and the J gene lost 6 bases, with 14 bases spanning the gap.

Concerning this clone: Other DNA sequences within the sample encode an identical CDR3. The chain carries TRBV3-1 (or the pseudogene TRBV3-2) and TRBJ2-1; D is uncertain. V was pared by 0 bases and J by 0 bases, with 6 bases between. The germline gives CDR1 LGHDT, CDR2 YNNKEL (reference sequence). The CDR3 sequence is 15 residues long. CDR3 amino acids: CASSQDASSYNEQFF. The CDR3 DNA is TGTGCCAGCAGCCAAGATGCGAGCTCCTACAATGAGCAGTTCTTC.

The rearrangement joins TRBV7-3 to TRBJ2-3; D is ambiguous. CDR3 length: 16 amino acids. V was pared by 1 base and J by 0 bases, with 11 bases between. Germline CDR1 and CDR2: SGHTA and FQGTGA. The CDR3 DNA sequence: TGTGCCAGCAGCTTAAAGCTGGATACTAGCACAGATACGCAGTATTTT. This translates into CASSLKLDTSTDTQYF. Variable domain in full (rest from reference TRBV7-3 and TRBJ2-3): GAGVSQTPSNKVTEKGKYVELRCDPISGHTALYWYRQSLGQGPEFLIYFQGTGAADDSGLPNDRFFAVRPEGSVSTLKIQRTERGDSAVYLCASSLKLDTSTDTQYFGPGTRLTVL.

The table lists this clone with a count of one. V is TRBV21-1 and J is TRBJ1-2; the D call in the table, TRBD1, was not verified against the DNA. TRBV21-1 is listed as a pseudogene. The CDR3 has 15 amino acids. The CDR3 loop reads CASSKAPTGSYGYTF. DNA for the CDR3: TGTGCCAGCAGCAAAGCTCCCACAGGGTCCTATGGCTACACCTTC.

The V gene is TRBV19, the J gene TRBJ2-7; 8 nucleotides match TRBD1. The CDR3 has 13 amino acids. Germline loops: CDR1 LNHDA, CDR2 SQIVND (reference sequence). V dropped 10 bases and J dropped 2; count of bases not matched to a gene: 7. The CDR3 DNA is TGTGCCACCGCCCAGGGACAGGCCTACGAGCAGTACTTC. It specifies CATAQGQAYEQYF.

The gene calls are TRBV6-1 and TRBJ1-5; D not resolved. V was cut by 2 bases and J by 7 bases, with 3 bases left in between. Germline CDR1 reads MNHNS; CDR2 reads SASEGT. CDR3 length: 11 amino acids. CDR3 in DNA: TGTGCCAGCAGTGAATTCCAGCCCCAGCATTTT. This gives the protein CASSEFQPQHF.

This clone was found once. The chain has TRBV6-5 and TRBJ1-6; D uncertain. CDR1 and CDR2 from the germline V gene are MNHEY and SVGAGI. Between the trimmed V and J ends, which lost 7 bases and 7 bases, there was a span of 17 bases. The CDR3 length is 15 residues. The CDR3 sequence: CASTGSSSLNSPLHF. The CDR3 bases are TGTGCCAGCACGGGATCCAGTTCCCTAAATTCACCCCTCCACTTT.